The 32 T cell receptor beta chains below all came from one sample that was sequenced in a study of blood T cell repertoires in COVID-19. Here immunoSEQ multiplex PCR was the method, and the copy in TCRdb shows in-frame clones only, minus some. Here the sample spans around 130,000 clones, 83% being singletons. The sequenced sample was PBMCs or T cells enriched from blood (not recorded which). The receptors come from a man aged 25-45 years who had recovered from COVID-19.

This clone was counted a single time. This chain joins TRBV5-1 and TRBJ1-5; TRBD1 aligns across 11 bases. V was pared by 7 bases and J by 2 bases, with 17 bases of the junction left unmatched. The germline V gene has CDR1 SGHRS and CDR2 YFSETQ. The CDR3 contains 19 residues. This CDR3 reads CASRTPRDRGMFGNQPQHF. CDR3 DNA sequence: TGCGCCAGCCGAACTCCCCGGGACAGGGGGATGTTTGGCAATCAGCCCCAGCATTTT.

The V gene is TRBV29-1, the J gene TRBJ2-1; TRBD2 aligns across 9 bases. J was trimmed by 5 bases and V by 3 bases; bases with no gene match: 5. The CDR3 sequence is 14 residues long. Germline V gene data show CDR1 as SQVTM and CDR2 as ANQGSEA. CDR3: CSVDASGIDNEQFF. CDR3 in DNA: TGCAGCGTTGATGCTAGCGGGATAGACAATGAGCAGTTCTTC.

This clone was counted only a few times. V usage is TRBV12-5 and J usage is TRBJ2-7, with TRBD1 identical over 7 bases. J lost 5 bases, V lost 7 bases, and 11 bases had no gene match. This CDR3 has 14 amino acids. Germline V gene lookup returns CDR1 LGHNT and CDR2 FRNRAP. The CDR3: CASARDSTSDEQYF. Here the CDR3 DNA reads TGTGCTAGTGCCCGGGACAGTACCTCTGACGAGCAGTACTTC.

The count of this clone is one. The chain has TRBV5-1 and TRBJ1-2, with D possibly being TRBD1 (5 bases). V was cut by 1 base and J by 8 bases, with 12 bases left in between. The CDR3 has 13 residues. Germline-derived CDR1 and CDR2 are SGHRS and YFSETQ. DNA of the CDR3: TGCGCCAGCAGCTTGCTGCTGGGGGGAGGCTACACCTTC. This sequence encodes CASSLLLGGGYTF.

The chain is built from TRBV30 and TRBJ1-5; D remains ambiguous. Trimming left V 0 bases short and J 0 bases short, with 6 bases between. The CDR3 is 14 residues long. The germline CDR1 and CDR2 sequences are GTSNPN and SVGIG (reference sequence). The CDR3 protein is CAWSVLNSNQPQHF. CDR3 bases: TGTGCCTGGAGTGTACTGAATAGCAATCAGCCCCAGCATTTT.

The chain joins TRBV5-6 to TRBJ2-3; 14 bases are a match to TRBD2. This CDR3 has 15 amino acids. V lost 0 bases, J lost 8 bases, and 2 bases stayed unmatched. Germline V gene lookup returns CDR1 SGHDT and CDR2 YYEEEE. The CDR3, as DNA: TGTGCCAGCAGCTTGGAGGGGACTAGCGGGGGTACGCAGTATTTT. Residues: CASSLEGTSGGTQYF. Full variable domain (outside the CDR3, taken from reference TRBV5-6 and TRBJ2-3): DAGVTQSPTHLIKTRGQQVTLRCSPKSGHDTVSWYQQALGQGPQFIFQYYEEEERQRGNFPDRFSGHQFPNYSSELNVNALLLGDSALYLCASSLEGTSGGTQYFGPGTRLTVL.

V is TRBV7-2 and J is TRBJ2-2; 10 bases match TRBD1. Trimming cost V 4 bases and J 4 bases; bases outside gene matches: 6. The length of the CDR3 is 16 residues. Looked up from germline, CDR1 is SGHTA and CDR2 is FQGNSA. The CDR3 nucleotides are TGTGCCAGCAGCTGGACAGGGGGGCCCGGCACCGGGGAGCTGTTTTTT. It yields the protein CASSWTGGPGTGELFF.

This rearrangement joins TRBV9 to TRBJ1-1; 7 bases agree with TRBD1. The CDR3 length is 15 residues. With V trimmed by 0 bases and J by 8 bases, 10 bases remained unmatched. Germline values: CDR1 SGDLS, CDR2 YYNGEE. This CDR3 reads CASSVGPDLDREAFF. In nucleotides, the CDR3 is TGTGCCAGCAGCGTAGGCCCCGATTTGGACAGGGAAGCTTTCTTT.

This clone was observed many times. The V call is TRBV7-3, the J call TRBJ1-2; TRBD1 is a possible D gene (6 bases). The CDR3 covers 13 residues. Trimming cost V 3 bases and J 8 bases, with 13 bases left between them. Germline CDR1 SGHTA, CDR2 FQGTGA. CDR3 DNA sequence: TGTGCCAGCAGCTTCGCAGGGGCGGGCGGCTACACCTTC. Amino acid sequence: CASSFAGAGGYTF. The variable domain in full, completed from reference TRBV7-3 and TRBJ1-2, reads GAGVSQTPSNKVTEKGKYVELRCDPISGHTALYWYRQSLGQGPEFLIYFQGTGAADDSGLPNDRFFAVRPEGSVSTLKIQRTERGDSAVYLCASSFAGAGGYTFGSGTRLTVV.

The rearrangement joins TRBV6-1 to TRBJ1-1; D uncertain. Germline CDR1 MNHNS, CDR2 SASEGT. The CDR3 extends over 13 amino acids. V was cut by 3 bases and J by 7 bases, with 12 bases left in between. The chain's CDR3 is CASSDARRNEAFF. The CDR3 DNA sequence: TGTGCCAGCAGTGATGCGCGGCGAAATGAAGCTTTCTTT.

This chain joins TRBV5-5 and TRBJ2-2; D gene unclear. V lost 0 bases to trimming and J lost 0 bases, with 6 bases between them. Germline lookup yields CDR1 SGHKS and CDR2 YYEKEE (reference sequence). CDR3 length: 15 residues. The CDR3 loop is CASSLDSANTGELFF. CDR3 sequence (DNA): TGTGCCAGCAGCTTGGACTCCGCGAACACCGGGGAGCTGTTTTTT.

Concerning this clone itself: Mismatch with germline at one junction end may stem from a read error. This chain connects TRBV7-7 to TRBJ2-1; TRBD2 might be the D (5 bases). The CDR3 has 16 amino acids. Germline CDR1 reads SSHAT; CDR2 reads FNYEAQ (reference sequence). CDR3 in amino acids: CASSFTGSDGGVGQFF. The CDR3 DNA is TGTGCTAGCAGCTTTACGGGGTCAGACGGCGGCGTTGGGCAGTTCTTC.

A single count supports this clone. The chain joins TRBV18 to TRBJ1-5, with TRBD1 identical over 9 bases. Germline-derived CDR1 and CDR2 are KGHSH and LQKENI. The V gene end was trimmed by 3 bases and the J gene end by 0 bases; junction bases not matched to a gene: 12. The CDR3 length is 19 residues. DNA for the CDR3: TGTGCCAGCTCACCGTACAGGGGGCAAGATCCCTATAGCAATCAGCCCCAGCATTTT. This codes for CASSPYRGQDPYSNQPQHF.

The chain recombines TRBV6-1 with TRBJ2-3; perhaps TRBD1 as D (6 bases). V was shortened by 3 bases and J by 4 bases, with 17 bases between the two germline ends. The CDR3 contains 16 residues. CDR1 and CDR2 (germline): MNHNS, SASEGT. The CDR3 nucleotides read TGTGCCAGCAGTGAGCTACAGGGAAGAGGGCCAGATACGCAGTATTTT. Amino acids: CASSELQGRGPDTQYF.

The genes are TRBV6-5 and TRBJ1-2, with D possibly being TRBD1 (5 bases). Germline V CDR1 and CDR2: MNHEY, SVGAGI. The V gene lost 8 bases and the J gene lost 8 bases, with 18 bases spanning the gap. The CDR3 runs to 13 residues. CDR3 sequence: CASGSQQVRGYTF. CDR3 sequence (DNA): TGTGCCAGCGGATCGCAACAGGTTCGGGGCTACACCTTC.

V is TRBV6-5 and J is TRBJ1-5; the D gene is possibly TRBD1 (6 bases). The CDR3 covers 15 residues. Looked up from germline, CDR1 is MNHEY and CDR2 is SVGAGI. With 8 bases removed from V and 3 bases from J, the gap between germline ends came to 17 bases. CDR3 sequence reads: CASALRGSSNQPQHF. The CDR3 coding sequence is TGTGCCAGCGCGTTAAGGGGGTCATCCAATCAGCCCCAGCATTTT.

This clone was observed a few times. The chain is built from TRBV5-4 and TRBJ2-7, with TRBD2 matching over 11 bases. Per the germline V gene, CDR1 is SGHNT and CDR2 is YYREEE (reference sequence). Unmatched junction bases numbered 3, after V lost 4 bases and J lost 3 bases. The CDR3 extends over 14 amino acids. The CDR3 DNA follows: TGTGCCAGCAGCGATAGCGGGAGGGTCTACGAGCAGTACTTC. Amino acids: CASSDSGRVYEQYF.

This clone was observed a single time. The rearrangement uses TRBV5-6 and TRBJ1-1, with D hard to call. V was trimmed by 0 bases and J by 0 bases, leaving 6 bases between them. Germline values: CDR1 SGHDT, CDR2 YYEEEE. The CDR3 loop spans 14 amino acids. The DNA of the CDR3 is TGTGCCAGCAGCTTGGTCGGGGTGAACACTGAAGCTTTCTTT. Translated: CASSLVGVNTEAFF.

The V gene is TRBV7-3, the J gene TRBJ1-2, with a possible D match to TRBD1 (5 bases). The V end was cut by 4 bases, the J end by 2 bases, with 11 bases between. In germline, CDR1 is SGHTA, CDR2 FQGTGA. This CDR3 comprises 14 residues. CDR3 in amino acids: CASSSQTENYGYTF. The CDR3 nucleotides read TGTGCCAGCAGCTCCCAGACAGAGAACTATGGCTACACCTTC.

This CDR3 is CASSATGLAGETQYF. In DNA form, the CDR3 reads TGCGCCAGCAGCGCCACGGGACTAGCGGGAGAGACCCAGTACTTC. The chain combines TRBV5-1 with TRBJ2-5, with 12 bases identical to TRBD2. Germline V gene lookup returns CDR1 SGHRS and CDR2 YFSETQ. The junction had 5 bases not matched to a gene; V was cut back by 4 bases and J by 4 bases. This CDR3 region has 15 residues. Variable domain in full (rest from reference TRBV5-1 and TRBJ2-5): KAGVTQTPRYLIKTRGQQVTLSCSPISGHRSVSWYQQTPGQGLQFLFEYFSETQRNKGNFPGRFSGRQFSNSRSEMNVSTLELGDSALYLCASSATGLAGETQYFGPGTRLLVL.

This chain uses TRBV27 with TRBJ2-7; D is possibly TRBD1 (6 bases). This CDR3 is 15 amino acids long. V lost 5 bases and J lost 4, with 18 bases in between. Germline V gene sequence: CDR1 MNHEY, CDR2 SMNVEV (reference sequence). The CDR3 bases are TGTGCCAGCAGTAGGACTTCGGACAGAGATTACGAGCAGTACTTC. Translating it yields CASSRTSDRDYEQYF.

This chain links TRBV14 with TRBJ2-1; D is unclear. Trimming took off 4 bases at V and 6 bases at J, with 10 bases between the two ends. The CDR3 totals 13 residues. Germline-derived CDR1 and CDR2 are SGHDN and FVKESK. In DNA form, the CDR3 reads TGTGCCAGCAGCCTCGCTTGGAGCAATGAGCAGTTCTTC. Amino acids: CASSLAWSNEQFF.

This clone was detected only a few times. Within the sample, other DNA sequences also encode this same CDR3. The chain couples TRBV18 to TRBJ1-2; D unresolved. Looked up from germline, CDR1 is KGHSH and CDR2 is LQKENI. The length of the CDR3 is 12 residues. Trimming took off 3 bases at V and 6 bases at J, with 8 bases between the two ends. CDR3 region: CASSPLQDGYTF. The CDR3 DNA is TGTGCCAGCTCACCGCTCCAGGATGGCTACACCTTC.

CDR3 in amino acids: CASSLGGSGQPQHF. CDR3 DNA sequence: TGTGCCAGCAGTTTAGGGGGTAGCGGTCAGCCCCAGCATTTT. This chain links TRBV27 with TRBJ1-5; tentative D call: TRBD1 (5 bases). Germline assignment: CDR1 MNHEY and CDR2 SMNVEV (reference sequence). The CDR3 is made up of 14 amino acids. V was cut by 2 bases and J by 6 bases, with 11 bases left in between.

About this clone: Other nucleotide sequences from this sample produce the same CDR3. This sequence joins TRBV18 and TRBJ1-5; TRBD1 agrees at 8 bases. This CDR3 is 14 amino acids long. From germline, CDR1 is KGHSH and CDR2 LQKENI. Trimming cost V 4 bases and J 4 bases; bases outside gene matches: 3. The DNA of the CDR3 is TGTGCCAGCTCACTGGGGACAGGTAATCAGCCCCAGCATTTT. Amino acids: CASSLGTGNQPQHF.

This clone was detected only once. The genes are TRBV12-3 or TRBV12-4 and TRBJ2-3; tentatively, D is TRBD1 (6 bases). Trimming stripped 5 bases from V and 7 bases from J, with 13 bases between. The CDR3 covers 13 residues. CDR3: CASSPNRVNTQYF. The CDR3 DNA follows: TGTGCCAGCAGTCCTAACAGGGTAAATACGCAGTATTTT.

The chain joins TRBV5-1 to TRBJ2-1; TRBD2 agrees at 13 bases. With 4 bases clipped from V and 5 bases from J, the junction kept 9 bases outside the gene matches. The CDR3 contains 17 residues. Germline CDR1 and CDR2: SGHRS and YFSETQ. This chain's CDR3 is CASSVLPGLAGNNEQFF. DNA of the CDR3: TGCGCCAGCAGCGTATTGCCGGGACTAGCGGGGAACAATGAGCAGTTCTTC.

This chain connects TRBV15 to TRBJ1-1; no clear D. Deletions cut 0 bases from V and 0 bases from J, with 14 bases between. In germline, CDR1 is LNHNV, CDR2 YYDKDF (reference sequence). The CDR3 is made up of 17 amino acids. The CDR3, as DNA: TGTGCCACCAGCAGAGATAAGACCCGGGAGGTGAACACTGAAGCTTTCTTT. It is translated as CATSRDKTREVNTEAFF.

The chain combines TRBV19 with TRBJ1-4; TRBD1 is a possible D gene (5 bases). The CDR3 has 15 residues. The V and J ends lost 5 bases and 3 bases respectively, with 13 bases between them. CDR1 and CDR2 from the germline V gene are LNHDA and SQIVND (reference sequence). The CDR3 coding sequence is TGTGCCAGTAGTCTCCGACAGTATTCTAATGAAAAACTGTTTTTT. It translates to CASSLRQYSNEKLFF.

The chain employs TRBV28 and TRBJ1-6; 7 bases agree with TRBD1. The V gene's germline CDR1 is MDHEN and CDR2 SYDVKM. The CDR3 contains 13 residues. V gave up 6 bases and J gave up 7 bases; unmatched junction bases: 3. In nucleotides, the CDR3 is TGTGCCAGCAGGCAGGGGGTCAATTCACCCCTCCACTTT. Encoded protein: CASRQGVNSPLHF.

V and J are TRBV10-1 and TRBJ2-5; 8 bases match TRBD1. Trimming at V came to 5 bases and at J to 2 bases, leaving 4 bases not matched to a gene. Looked up from germline, CDR1 is WNHNN and CDR2 is SYGVQD (reference sequence). The CDR3 has 14 residues. CDR3 in DNA: TGCGCCAGCAGTTCGGACAGGGCACAAGAGACCCAGTACTTC. This encodes CASSSDRAQETQYF.

V is TRBV29-1 and J is TRBJ2-3; 8 nucleotides match TRBD2. Germline assignment: CDR1 SQVTM and CDR2 ANQGSEA. The CDR3 contains 15 residues. V shed 4 bases and J 2 bases; nucleotides not matched to a gene: 8. CDR3 in amino acids: CSVALLAAYTDTQYF. The CDR3 nucleotides are TGCAGCGTTGCATTACTAGCGGCCTACACAGATACGCAGTATTTT.